This T cell receptor (beta chain) is from a study of technical replicates of blood from a handful of donors. Assay: immunoSEQ multiplex PCR; the TCRdb copy retains only in-frame clones and omits some. The sample carries approximately 41,000 clones, around 96% recorded once. This CDR3 contains 13 residues. With 7 bases removed from V and 0 bases from J, the gap between germline ends came to 10 bases. CDR1 is ENHRY, CDR2 SYGVKD, per germline. The gene calls are TRBV10-3 and TRBJ2-7; possibly TRBD2 for D (5 bases). Sequencing used T cells isolated from PBMCs. This clonotype was sampled from a human donor in good health. CDR3 nucleotides: TGTGCCATCAAGGGCGGGCCCTCCTACGAGCAGTACTTC. Amino acid sequence: CAIKGGPSYEQYF.